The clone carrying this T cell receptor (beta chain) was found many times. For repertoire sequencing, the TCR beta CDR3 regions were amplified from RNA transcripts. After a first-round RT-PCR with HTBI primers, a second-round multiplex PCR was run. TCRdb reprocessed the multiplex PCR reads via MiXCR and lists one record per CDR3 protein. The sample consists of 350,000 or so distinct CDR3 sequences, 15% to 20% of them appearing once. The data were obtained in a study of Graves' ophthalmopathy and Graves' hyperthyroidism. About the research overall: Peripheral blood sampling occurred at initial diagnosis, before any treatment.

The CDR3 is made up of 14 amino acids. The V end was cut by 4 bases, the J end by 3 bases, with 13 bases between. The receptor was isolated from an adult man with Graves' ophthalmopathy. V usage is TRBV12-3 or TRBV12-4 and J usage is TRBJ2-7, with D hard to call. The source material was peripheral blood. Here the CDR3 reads CASSSAPAIYEQYF. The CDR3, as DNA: TGTGCCAGCAGTTCCGCCCCAGCTATCTACGAGCAGTACTTC.